A selection of T cell receptor beta chains follows, all from one sample in a study of blood T cell repertoires in COVID-19. Method: immunoSEQ multiplex PCR; TCRdb's copy keeps in-frame clones and lacks some. The sample lists about 130,000 clones, about 90% occurring once. Sequencing was done on a sample of peripheral blood. Receptors originate from a woman in her fifties or sixties with acute or convalescent COVID-19. CDR3s include the opening cysteine and the closing phenylalanine or tryptophan. Fields, in order: D gene, V gene, clone size, J gene, CDR3 DNA, CDR3 protein. The D gene is left open where the match is weak. Clone size is stated in some rows and not others, as once, few, many or a class when expanded.

D gene: .
V gene: TRBV19
clone size: .
J gene: TRBJ1-4
CDR3 DNA: TGTGCCAGTAGCACATCTAGGTATGCTGATGAAAAACTGTTTTTT
CDR3 protein: CASSTSRYADEKLFF

D gene: TRBD2
V gene: TRBV5-1
clone size: few
J gene: TRBJ2-2
CDR3 DNA: TGCGCCAGCAGCTTGGAGCTAGCGGCGAACACCGGGGAGCTGTTTTTT
CDR3 protein: CASSLELAANTGELFF

D gene: .
V gene: TRBV4-1
clone size: .
J gene: TRBJ1-2
CDR3 DNA: TGCGCCAGCAGCCAACCAGGGGCCCCCTATGGCTACACCTTC
CDR3 protein: CASSQPGAPYGYTF

D gene: .
V gene: TRBV6-5
clone size: once
J gene: TRBJ1-5
CDR3 DNA: TGTGCCAGCAGTTCAACCCAGGGGCAGCCCCAGCATTTT
CDR3 protein: CASSSTQGQPQHF

D gene: TRBD1
V gene: TRBV4-1
clone size: .
J gene: TRBJ1-2
CDR3 DNA: TGCGCCAGCAGCCTGACATTCCGGGACAGGGACTATGGCTACACCTTC
CDR3 protein: CASSLTFRDRDYGYTF

D gene: TRBD1
V gene: TRBV7-6
clone size: .
J gene: TRBJ2-1
CDR3 DNA: TGTGCCAGCAGCCCCTTAGGAGGACAGGGACCATTTTATGAGCAGTTCTTC
CDR3 protein: CASSPLGGQGPFYEQFF

D gene: .
V gene: TRBV4-1
clone size: .
J gene: TRBJ1-1
CDR3 DNA: TGCGCCAGCAGCCAAGATGTACCCACCCGGAGGGTGAACACTGAAGCTTTCTTT
CDR3 protein: CASSQDVPTRRVNTEAFF

D gene: .
V gene: TRBV6-1
clone size: .
J gene: TRBJ1-1
CDR3 DNA: TGTGCCAGCAGTGAGGCTACTACAAACACTGAAGCTTTCTTT
CDR3 protein: CASSEATTNTEAFF

D gene: .
V gene: TRBV19
clone size: .
J gene: TRBJ2-2
CDR3 DNA: TGTGCCAGTAGTGCTGTCGGAGGGGCCGGGGAGCTGTTTTTT
CDR3 protein: CASSAVGGAGELFF

D gene: TRBD1
V gene: TRBV28
clone size: few
J gene: TRBJ1-2
CDR3 DNA: TGTGCCAGCAGTTCCTATGACAGGGGCGGACCCTATGGCTACACCTTC
CDR3 protein: CASSSYDRGGPYGYTF

D gene: .
V gene: TRBV21-1
clone size: .
J gene: TRBJ1-4
CDR3 DNA: TGTGCCAGCAGCAAAGATGCGGACAGGGATGATGAAAAACTGTTTTTT
CDR3 protein: CASSKDADRDDEKLFF

D gene: .
V gene: TRBV12-3/TRBV12-4
clone size: .
J gene: TRBJ2-3
CDR3 DNA: TGTGCCAGCAGTCCTAGGGGGGATACGCAGTATTTT
CDR3 protein: CASSPRGDTQYF

D gene: TRBD1
V gene: TRBV6-2/TRBV6-3
clone size: .
J gene: TRBJ1-1
CDR3 DNA: TGTGCCAGCAGTTTTGGACAGGGAAGCACTGAAGCTTTCTTT
CDR3 protein: CASSFGQGSTEAFF

D gene: TRBD2
V gene: TRBV5-4
clone size: .
J gene: TRBJ2-1
CDR3 DNA: TGTGCCAGCAGCCCGGGGACTAGCGGGAGGGGGTACAATGAGCAGTTCTTC
CDR3 protein: CASSPGTSGRGYNEQFF

D gene: TRBD1
V gene: TRBV7-6
clone size: .
J gene: TRBJ1-1
CDR3 DNA: TGTGCCAGCAGTTACATTGCCGGGACAGGGGTGGACACTGAAGCTTTCTTT
CDR3 protein: CASSYIAGTGVDTEAFF

D gene: .
V gene: TRBV7-9
clone size: .
J gene: TRBJ2-5
CDR3 DNA: TGTGCCAGCAGCTTAGATGGGGACATCTCCGGAGAGACCCAGTACTTC
CDR3 protein: CASSLDGDISGETQYF

D gene: .
V gene: TRBV6-5
clone size: .
J gene: TRBJ1-5
CDR3 DNA: TGTGCCAGCAGTTACGGGGGAGGGCTGACCAATCAGCCCCAGCATTTT
CDR3 protein: CASSYGGGLTNQPQHF

D gene: TRBD2
V gene: TRBV14
clone size: .
J gene: TRBJ2-5
CDR3 DNA: TGTGCCAGCAGCCAAGGAGGATCGGGGGGGGAGACCCAGTACTTC
CDR3 protein: CASSQGGSGGETQYF

D gene: .
V gene: TRBV12-1
clone size: .
J gene: TRBJ1-3
CDR3 DNA: TGTGCCAGCAGCTTTATCCACTCTGGAAACACCATATATTTT
CDR3 protein: CASSFIHSGNTIYF

D gene: .
V gene: TRBV3-1/TRBV3-2
clone size: .
J gene: TRBJ2-5
CDR3 DNA: TGTGCCAGCAGCCACCGGGAGACCCAGTACTTC
CDR3 protein: CASSHRETQYF

D gene: .
V gene: TRBV18
clone size: few
J gene: TRBJ2-3
CDR3 DNA: TGTGCCAGCTCACCAAAGAATTGGGCACAGGGTGGCACAGATACGCAGTATTTT
CDR3 protein: CASSPKNWAQGGTDTQYF

D gene: .
V gene: TRBV30
clone size: .
J gene: TRBJ2-3
CDR3 DNA: TGTGCCTGGTCGACAGTCACAGATACGCAGTATTTT
CDR3 protein: CAWSTVTDTQYF

D gene: TRBD1
V gene: TRBV19
clone size: .
J gene: TRBJ1-5
CDR3 DNA: TGTGCCGCACAGGGGGGGAATCAGCCCCAGCATTTT
CDR3 protein: CAAQGGNQPQHF

D gene: TRBD2
V gene: TRBV28
clone size: .
J gene: TRBJ2-7
CDR3 DNA: TGTGCCAGCAATAGCGGGAATATCTACGAGCAGTACTTC
CDR3 protein: CASNSGNIYEQYF

D gene: TRBD1
V gene: TRBV2
clone size: .
J gene: TRBJ1-1
CDR3 DNA: TGTGCCAGCAGTGGCGAATGGACAGGCGCAGAAGCTTTCTTT
CDR3 protein: CASSGEWTGAEAFF

D gene: .
V gene: TRBV11-3
clone size: .
J gene: TRBJ2-2
CDR3 DNA: TGTGCCAGCAGCTTTACGAACACCGGGGAGCTGTTTTTT
CDR3 protein: CASSFTNTGELFF

D gene: .
V gene: TRBV24-1
clone size: .
J gene: TRBJ1-2
CDR3 DNA: TGTGCCACCAGTCGTGGGGGGGGCTCGGCTAACTATGGCTACACCTTC
CDR3 protein: CATSRGGGSANYGYTF

D gene: .
V gene: TRBV3-1/TRBV3-2
clone size: .
J gene: TRBJ1-3
CDR3 DNA: TGTGCCAGCAGCCAATTCACAAACGGAAACACCATATATTTT
CDR3 protein: CASSQFTNGNTIYF

D gene: .
V gene: TRBV9
clone size: .
J gene: TRBJ1-6
CDR3 DNA: TGTGCCAGCAGCGTAGGGACAGTACAGTCACCCCTCCACTTT
CDR3 protein: CASSVGTVQSPLHF

D gene: .
V gene: TRBV30
clone size: .
J gene: TRBJ1-3
CDR3 DNA: TGTGCCTGGAGTGTTATGGGAGGCCTAAGGGGAAACACCATATATTTT
CDR3 protein: CAWSVMGGLRGNTIYF

D gene: TRBD1
V gene: TRBV5-4
clone size: .
J gene: TRBJ2-7
CDR3 DNA: TGTGCCAGCAGCCAACAGGGGTACGAGCAGTACTTC
CDR3 protein: CASSQQGYEQYF

D gene: .
V gene: TRBV19
clone size: .
J gene: TRBJ1-4
CDR3 DNA: TGTGCCAGTTCGACTTCTGCAACTAATGAAAAACTGTTTTTT
CDR3 protein: CASSTSATNEKLFF

D gene: TRBD2
V gene: TRBV5-1
clone size: .
J gene: TRBJ2-1
CDR3 DNA: TGCGCCAGCCGCCCCAGGCTTAGCGGGAGTTCCTACAATGAGCAGTTCTTC
CDR3 protein: CASRPRLSGSSYNEQFF

D gene: TRBD1
V gene: TRBV10-3
clone size: .
J gene: TRBJ1-5
CDR3 DNA: TGTGCCATCAGTGCGGTGGACAGGGGTCTTAATCAGCCCCAGCATTTT
CDR3 protein: CAISAVDRGLNQPQHF

D gene: .
V gene: TRBV5-1
clone size: .
J gene: TRBJ1-1
CDR3 DNA: TGCGCCAGCAGCGTGGAGGGGGTGAACACTGAAGCTTTCTTT
CDR3 protein: CASSVEGVNTEAFF

D gene: TRBD1
V gene: TRBV10-1
clone size: .
J gene: TRBJ2-7
CDR3 DNA: TGCGCCAGCAGTGAAAAGGTCCCGGGACAGGGGGTAGAGGCCTACGAGCAGTACTTC
CDR3 protein: CASSEKVPGQGVEAYEQYF

D gene: TRBD1
V gene: TRBV5-4
clone size: .
J gene: TRBJ2-3
CDR3 DNA: TGTGCCAGCAGCTTGGTACAGGGGAGCACAGATACGCAGTATTTT
CDR3 protein: CASSLVQGSTDTQYF

D gene: .
V gene: TRBV2
clone size: few
J gene: TRBJ1-3
CDR3 DNA: TGTGCCAGCAGTGTGGACAAGAGCTCTGGAAACACCATATATTTT
CDR3 protein: CASSVDKSSGNTIYF

D gene: .
V gene: TRBV6-5
clone size: .
J gene: TRBJ2-5
CDR3 DNA: TGTGCCAGCAATTTGGATGCTAGTCGGGAGACCCAGTACTTC
CDR3 protein: CASNLDASRETQYF

D gene: .
V gene: TRBV27
clone size: .
J gene: TRBJ1-2
CDR3 DNA: TGTGCCAGCCGACTCGAGGGGGGGCCTAACTATGGCTACACCTTC
CDR3 protein: CASRLEGGPNYGYTF

D gene: .
V gene: TRBV11-3
clone size: few
J gene: TRBJ1-3
CDR3 DNA: TGTGCCAGCAGCCAAGGAGAGGCTGGAAACACCATATATTTT
CDR3 protein: CASSQGEAGNTIYF

D gene: .
V gene: TRBV28
clone size: .
J gene: TRBJ1-1
CDR3 DNA: TGTGCCAGCAGTTTCGTCCCACAGAGAACTGAAGCTTTCTTT
CDR3 protein: CASSFVPQRTEAFF

D gene: .
V gene: TRBV5-4
clone size: .
J gene: TRBJ2-1
CDR3 DNA: TGTGCCAGCAGCTTGGAAGGGGCTAGCTCCTACAATGAGCAGTTCTTC
CDR3 protein: CASSLEGASSYNEQFF

D gene: .
V gene: TRBV5-1
clone size: few
J gene: TRBJ1-4
CDR3 DNA: TGCGCCAGCAGCTGGGGGGAAACTAATGAAAAACTGTTTTTT
CDR3 protein: CASSWGETNEKLFF